This T cell receptor beta chain was retrieved from a study of T cells in women clearing cervical HPV infection. Method: immunoSEQ multiplex PCR; TCRdb's copy keeps in-frame clones and lacks some. The sample table includes about 19,000 clones. This receptor was identified in a woman between 18 and 75 years old with a cervical HPV16 infection that either progressed to CIN3+ or cleared (not recorded which). Sequencing was carried out using blood buffy coat.

CDR3 DNA (partial): TGCGCCAGCAGCTTATCGACTAGCGGGGGGTCCACAGATACG. Translating it yields CASSLSTSGGSTDT. The whole CDR3 sequence is CASSLSTSGGSTDTQYF. The chain has TRBV5-1 and TRBJ2-3, with TRBD2 identical over 13 bases. With the read ending 3 residues before the CDR3 end, the germline J gene is used to fill in that end. The V gene's germline CDR1 is SGHRS and CDR2 YFSETQ. The CDR3 extends over 17 amino acids. After removal of 2 bases from V and 2 bases from J, the junction contained 5 bases not matched to a gene. The entire variable domain, with the rest obtained from reference TRBV5-1 and TRBJ2-3, is as follows: KAGVTQTPRYLIKTRGQQVTLSCSPISGHRSVSWYQQTPGQGLQFLFEYFSETQRNKGNFPGRFSGRQFSNSRSEMNVSTLELGDSALYLCASSLSTSGGSTDTQYFGPGTRLTVL.